One sample yielded the 10 T cell receptor beta chains listed below, sequenced in a study of blood T cell repertoires in COVID-19. The assay was immunoSEQ multiplex PCR, and TCRdb's table has in-frame clones only and misses some. The sample yields roughly 300,000 clones, 65% to 90% seen once. Sequencing was carried out using peripheral blood. The receptors here all came from a human donor in a cohort sampled during active COVID-19.

This chain connects TRBV2 to TRBJ1-1; tentatively, D is TRBD1 (6 bases). This CDR3 comprises 11 residues. The germline V and J ends were trimmed by 4 bases and 11 bases, with 11 bases remaining between them. CDR1 and CDR2 (germline): SNHLY, FYNNEI. The CDR3 nucleotides read TGTGCCAGCAGTGGACAGGTCATGGCTTTCTTT. Protein: CASSGQVMAFF. The variable domain in full, completed from reference TRBV2 and TRBJ1-1, reads EPEVTQTPSHQVTQMGQEVILRCVPISNHLYFYWYRQILGQKVEFLVSFYNNEISEKSEIFDDQFSVERPDGSNFTLKIRSTKLEDSAMYFCASSGQVMAFFGQGTRLTVV.

This clone has more than one count but fewer than ten. The chain is built from TRBV7-8 and TRBJ2-7; 7 positions match TRBD2. The trim removed 2 bases at V and 2 bases at J, leaving 3 bases unmatched. The CDR3 totals 14 residues. The V gene's germline CDR1 is SGHVS and CDR2 FQNEAQ. The CDR3, as DNA: TGTGCCAGCAGCTTACGGCTAGCGGCCTACGAGCAGTACTTC. Translated: CASSLRLAAYEQYF. The entire variable domain, with the rest obtained from reference TRBV7-8 and TRBJ2-7, is as follows: GAGVSQSPRYKVAKRGQDVALRCDPISGHVSLFWYQQALGQGPEFLTYFQNEAQLDKSGLPSDRFFAERPEGSVSTLKIQRTQQEDSAVYLCASSLRLAAYEQYFGPGTRLTVT.

The DNA of the CDR3 is TGTGCCAGCAGCTCGTCGCGGGAAGTAGTCACTGAAGCTTTCTTT. It translates to CASSSSREVVTEAFF. The V call is TRBV6-2 or TRBV6-3, the J call TRBJ1-1; D remains ambiguous. Trimming left V 6 bases short and J 4 bases short, with 18 bases between. CDR1 and CDR2 (germline): MNHEY, SVGEGT. CDR3 length equals 15 residues.

The rearrangement links TRBV19 to TRBJ2-6; D is unresolved. This CDR3 is built from 15 residues. V was trimmed by 8 bases and J by 0 bases, leaving 11 bases between them. Germline-derived CDR1 and CDR2 are LNHDA and SQIVND (reference sequence). The CDR3 nucleotides read TGTGCCAGTCGATCTCACTCCTCTGGGGCCAACGTCCTGACTTTC. This translates into CASRSHSSGANVLTF.

This clone was counted once. J is TRBJ2-1 and V is TRBV5-4, with D possibly matching TRBD2 (6 bases). The V and J ends lost 0 bases and 5 bases respectively, with 12 bases between them. Germline CDR1 SGHNT, CDR2 YYREEE (reference sequence). CDR3 length: 15 residues. In DNA, the CDR3 is TGTGCCAGCAGCTTGGCCTCGGGACTCAACAATGAGCAGTTCTTC. It specifies CASSLASGLNNEQFF. Combining the CDR3 with reference TRBV5-4 and TRBJ2-1 gives the whole variable domain ETGVTQSPTHLIKTRGQQVTLRCSSQSGHNTVSWYQQALGQGPQFIFQYYREEENGRGNFPPRFSGLQFPNYSSELNVNALELDDSALYLCASSLASGLNNEQFFGPGTRLTVL.

V gene TRBV5-4 combines with J gene TRBJ2-3, with 8 bases lining up with TRBD2. In germline, CDR1 is SGHNT, CDR2 YYREEE (reference sequence). The CDR3 spans 15 residues. Trimming at V came to 4 bases and at J to 8 bases, leaving 12 bases not matched to a gene. The CDR3 DNA reads TGTGCCAGCAGCCAAGCGGGGGCCCCCCAGGGTACGCAGTATTTT. It codes for CASSQAGAPQGTQYF. Based on the CDR3 plus reference TRBV5-4 and TRBJ2-3, the full variable domain is ETGVTQSPTHLIKTRGQQVTLRCSSQSGHNTVSWYQQALGQGPQFIFQYYREEENGRGNFPPRFSGLQFPNYSSELNVNALELDDSALYLCASSQAGAPQGTQYFGPGTRLTVL.

The gene calls are TRBV5-6 and TRBJ1-1, with D unresolved. V lost 2 bases to trimming and J lost 5 bases, with 13 bases between them. The V gene's germline CDR1 is SGHDT and CDR2 YYEEEE. This CDR3 contains 14 residues. CDR3 nucleotides: TGTGCCAGCAGCTTCGACATTCGGGGTACTGAAGCTTTCTTT. It specifies CASSFDIRGTEAFF.

This chain links TRBV27 with TRBJ1-6; perhaps TRBD1 as D (5 bases). Trimming took off 3 bases at V and 4 bases at J, with 10 bases between the two ends. This CDR3 comprises 15 residues. Germline lookup yields CDR1 MNHEY and CDR2 SMNVEV (reference sequence). The CDR3 region is CASSLEGRYNSPLHF. DNA of the CDR3: TGTGCCAGCAGTTTGGAGGGACGGTATAATTCACCCCTCCACTTT.

This chain joins TRBV9 and TRBJ1-4; the match to TRBD1 covers 9 bases. There are 15 residues in the CDR3. Germline CDR1 reads SGDLS; CDR2 reads YYNGEE. The ends lost 3 bases at V and 5 bases at J; junction bases unmatched: 5. CDR3 bases: TGTGCCAGCAGCGCGGACAGGGGAGTCAATGAAAAACTGTTTTTT. Translation gives CASSADRGVNEKLFF.

The V gene is TRBV29-1, the J gene TRBJ2-7; D may be TRBD2 (6 bases). From germline, CDR1 is SQVTM and CDR2 ANQGSEA. Trimming left V 3 bases short and J 0 bases short, with 18 bases between. The CDR3 covers 16 residues. CDR3 region: CSVEGPLEGSSYEQYF. The CDR3 coding sequence is TGCAGCGTTGAGGGTCCTTTGGAGGGGAGCTCCTACGAGCAGTACTTC.